A single sample is the source of the 23 T cell receptor beta chains below, sequenced in a study of breast tumors, draining lymph nodes, adjacent tissues. TCRdb re-analysed the multiplex PCR reads in MiXCR, keeping a single row per CDR3 protein. The data hold around 290,000 distinct CDR3 sequences, with 30% observed a single time. The lymph nodes were axillary draining lymph nodes from breast cancer patients. Material: axillary lymph node tissue. These receptors all come from a female donor with breast cancer. Some clones in this sample may be carry-over from other donors' samples.

This clonotype was seen repeatedly, ten times or more. CDR3 amino acids: CASSDLAYEQYF. CDR3 coding DNA: TGTGCCAGCAGTGACCTCGCATACGAGCAGTACTTC. V is TRBV25-1 and J is TRBJ2-7, with unresolved D. CDR1 and CDR2 (germline): MGHDK, SYGVNS. Trimming left V 3 bases short and J 4 bases short, with 7 bases between. This CDR3 contains 12 residues.

In its sample, this clonotype was seen a few times. A read error may explain this, as a much larger clone is one base away. The chain is built from TRBV12-5 and TRBJ1-2; no clear D gene. The CDR3 has 13 residues. Trimming shortened V by 5 bases and J by 4 bases, and 11 bases separated the two germline ends. Germline CDR1 reads LGHNT; CDR2 reads FRNRAP. In DNA form, the CDR3 reads TGTGCTAGTGGTCCAACAATAACCTATGGCTACACCTTC. This codes for CASGPTITYGYTF.

This clonotype was seen at least ten times. The V and J genes are TRBV5-5 and TRBJ2-7; 12 bases align to TRBD2. Germline V lookup: CDR1 SGHKS, CDR2 YYEKEE (reference sequence). This CDR3 is 13 amino acids long. With 10 bases clipped from V and 3 bases from J, the junction kept 5 bases outside the gene matches. This CDR3 is CALGLAGHYEQYF. Written as DNA, the CDR3 is TGTGCCCTAGGACTAGCGGGACACTACGAGCAGTACTTC.

This chain joins TRBV12-3 or TRBV12-4 and TRBJ2-2; D perhaps matches TRBD2 (6 bases). V was trimmed by 7 bases and J by 0 bases, leaving 15 bases between them. The CDR3 is 16 amino acids. The CDR3 DNA reads as TGTGCCAGCATCCCGTTTGGCGGGACGAACACCGGGGAGCTGTTTTTT. As protein: CASIPFGGTNTGELFF.

V is TRBV11-2 and J is TRBJ2-3, with 12 nucleotides matching TRBD2. Germline CDR1 reads SGHAT; CDR2 reads FQNNGV. The CDR3 is made up of 17 amino acids. After removal of 5 bases from V and 3 bases from J, the junction contained 9 bases not matched to a gene. CDR3 coding DNA: TGTGCCAGCAGCCCTTCGACTAGCGGGAGTACGACAGATACGCAGTATTTT. This encodes CASSPSTSGSTTDTQYF.

This chain uses TRBV5-1 with TRBJ1-1; unclear D gene. V lost 3 bases and J lost 6, with 12 bases in between. Germline CDR1 reads SGHRS; CDR2 reads YFSETQ. There are 13 residues in the CDR3. CDR3: CASSSGEAPEAFF. The CDR3 nucleotides read TGCGCCAGCAGCTCCGGTGAGGCCCCTGAAGCTTTCTTT. The whole variable domain, filled in from reference TRBV5-1 and TRBJ1-1, reads KAGVTQTPRYLIKTRGQQVTLSCSPISGHRSVSWYQQTPGQGLQFLFEYFSETQRNKGNFPGRFSGRQFSNSRSEMNVSTLELGDSALYLCASSSGEAPEAFFGQGTRLTVV.

The table lists this clonotype with a few counts. A much larger clone sits a single nucleotide away, making a read error possible. The chain carries TRBV14 and TRBJ2-2; D is perhaps TRBD2 (5 bases). The CDR3 extends over 15 amino acids. Germline CDR1 reads SGHDN; CDR2 reads FVKESK. CDR3 bases: TGTGCCAGCAGCCACGACCTCCTAGACACCGGGGAGCCGTTTTTT. It encodes CASSHDLLDTGEPFF.

The sample holds many counts of this clonotype. The gene calls are TRBV11-3 and TRBJ2-7; TRBD1 matches 7 bases. The CDR3 covers 15 residues. Germline lookup yields CDR1 SGHNT and CDR2 YENEEA. Losses at the gene ends were 5 bases for V and 2 bases for J; bases not matched to a gene: 9. In DNA form, the CDR3 reads TGTGCCAGCAGCCACCGGGACAGCCACCCCTACGAGCAGTACTTC. Encoded protein: CASSHRDSHPYEQYF.

This clonotype occurred many times. V gene TRBV20-1 combines with J gene TRBJ1-6; D possibly corresponds to TRBD1 (5 bases). Germline V gives CDR1 DFQATT, CDR2 SNEGSKA (reference sequence). The CDR3 length is 17 residues. V was shortened by 6 bases and J by 9 bases, with 27 bases between the two germline ends. Written as DNA, the CDR3 is TGCAGTGCCATAGGCGATCCGGGAAGAGGGGAGGGTTCACCCCTCCACTTT. Protein: CSAIGDPGRGEGSPLHF.

To note about this clonotype: With a much larger clone just one base away, this may be a read error. CDR3 loop: CASSTFRAGGNFGNTIYF. CDR3 bases: TGTGCCAGTAGTACCTTCCGGGCAGGAGGAAACTTTGGAAACACCATATATTTT. The genes are TRBV19 and TRBJ1-3; no clear D gene. V shed 4 bases and J shed 3 bases, with 22 bases lying between them. CDR1 and CDR2 (germline): LNHDA, SQIVND (reference sequence). There are 18 residues in the CDR3.

This clonotype was seen ten or more times. The V gene is TRBV12-3 or TRBV12-4, the J gene TRBJ2-5, with 13 bases identical to TRBD2. J lost 4 bases, V lost 6 bases, and 5 bases had no gene match. The CDR3 spans 15 residues. DNA for the CDR3: TGTGCCAGCAGCCCTGGACTAGCGGGAGCAGAGACCCAGTACTTC. It codes for CASSPGLAGAETQYF.

This clonotype was detected only once. This rearrangement joins TRBV3-1 to TRBJ2-7; 7 bases align to TRBD1. The CDR3 sequence is 17 residues long. In germline, CDR1 is LGHDT, CDR2 YNNKEL (reference sequence). The J segment lost 2 bases and the V segment lost 3 bases, leaving 13 bases of the junction unmatched. CDR3 in DNA: TGTGCCAGCAGCCATGTTGCTAGGGGGCGTCGAGCCTACGAGCAGTACTTC. Its protein product is CASSHVARGRRAYEQYF.

In this sample, this clonotype turned up a few times. The V and J genes are TRBV14 and TRBJ2-3; 10 bases are a match to TRBD2. The CDR3 is 17 amino acids. Germline values: CDR1 SGHDN, CDR2 FVKESK. With V trimmed by 8 bases and J by 5 bases, 16 bases remained unmatched. The CDR3 nucleotides are TGTGCCAGCTCACCAGCCCAGCGGGAGGGTGGCCTAGATACGCAGTATTTT. This encodes CASSPAQREGGLDTQYF.

This clonotype was seen ten or more times. The V gene is TRBV20-1, the J gene TRBJ1-3, with 8 positions matching TRBD1. Germline V gene sequence: CDR1 DFQATT, CDR2 SNEGSKA (reference sequence). CDR3 size: 16 residues. V lost 2 bases to trimming and J lost 0 bases; unmatched junction nucleotides: 6. CDR3 sequence: CSARRAGGLSGNTIYF. Written as DNA, the CDR3 is TGCAGTGCTAGAAGGGCAGGGGGCCTCTCTGGAAACACCATATATTTT.

This clonotype was detected ten times or more. The chain links TRBV12-3 or TRBV12-4 to TRBJ2-2; D might be TRBD2 (5 bases). This CDR3 contains 15 residues. The V end was cut by 3 bases, the J end by 6 bases, with 14 bases between. The CDR3 DNA is TGTGCCAGCAGTTTGTCCGGGATCGACGCCGGGGAGCTGTTTTTT. It is translated as CASSLSGIDAGELFF.

There are many counts of this clonotype. This rearrangement joins TRBV6-1 to TRBJ1-5; a weak D match, TRBD1 (5 bases). Germline V lookup: CDR1 MNHNS, CDR2 SASEGT. V was pared by 5 bases and J by 4 bases, with 15 bases between. The CDR3 runs 15 residues. CDR3 region: CASSHAGLGNQPQHF. CDR3 sequence (DNA): TGTGCCAGCAGTCATGCGGGGCTGGGGAATCAGCCCCAGCATTTT.

This chain connects TRBV2 to TRBJ2-2; TRBD1 aligns across 8 bases. Trimming removed 7 bases from V and 7 bases from J; junction bases left unmatched: 8. CDR1 is SNHLY and CDR2 is FYNNEI in the germline V gene. The CDR3 extends over 14 amino acids. The CDR3 here is CASIGQGNYGELFF. CDR3 in DNA: TGTGCCAGCATAGGACAGGGCAACTACGGGGAGCTGTTTTTT.

This clonotype showed up many times. The V gene is TRBV7-8, the J gene TRBJ2-2; D not certain. The CDR3 runs to 13 residues. Germline assignment: CDR1 SGHVS and CDR2 FQNEAQ. Trimming shortened V by 2 bases and J by 4 bases, and 5 bases separated the two germline ends. CDR3 nucleotides: TGTGCCAGCAGCTTACAGTTCACCGGGGAGCTGTTTTTT. Its protein product is CASSLQFTGELFF.

This clonotype was found many times. The chain joins TRBV2 to TRBJ2-7; 8 bases fit TRBD2. From germline, CDR1 is SNHLY and CDR2 FYNNEI. V trimming: 2 bases; J trimming: 4 bases; junction bases outside the gene matches: 10. This CDR3 region has 16 residues. CDR3 in amino acids: CASSESVLAVKYEQYF. CDR3 nucleotide sequence: TGTGCCAGCAGTGAATCGGTACTAGCGGTTAAATACGAGCAGTACTTC.

This clonotype has a count of ten or more. The chain has TRBV5-1 and TRBJ1-4; D is unclear. Trimming cost V 2 bases and J 5 bases, with 10 bases left between them. The CDR3 length is 14 residues. In germline, CDR1 is SGHRS, CDR2 YFSETQ. The CDR3 spells CASSLGGRNEKLFF. For the CDR3, the DNA is TGCGCCAGCAGCTTAGGAGGACGGAATGAAAAACTGTTTTTT.

Comment on this clonotype: A much larger clonotype is one base distant, so this may be a read error. This chain connects TRBV27 to TRBJ1-2; TRBD1 might be the D (5 bases). Germline V gene sequence: CDR1 MNHEY, CDR2 SMNVEV (reference sequence). This CDR3 spans 13 amino acids. Here the CDR3 DNA reads TGTGCCAGCAGTTCCATCAGGGACTATGGCCACACCTTC. Translating it yields CASSSIRDYGHTF.

The rearrangement uses TRBV10-2 and TRBJ2-1; D not resolved. V was pared by 2 bases and J by 2 bases, with 10 bases between. The CDR3 length is 15 residues. CDR1 WSHSY and CDR2 SAAADI come from the germline V gene. DNA of the CDR3: TGCGCCAGCAGTGAGGGTAGTGTAGCCTACAATGAGCAGTTCTTC. Amino acids: CASSEGSVAYNEQFF.

Many counts were recorded for this clonotype. The rearrangement joins TRBV20-1 to TRBJ2-2, with D possibly TRBD2 on 6 matching bases. The V end was cut by 5 bases, the J end by 2 bases, with 12 bases between. This CDR3 has 14 residues. Germline CDR1 and CDR2: DFQATT and SNEGSKA (reference sequence). In nucleotides, the CDR3 is TGCAGTGCTCCCGGGACTCCCAACACCGGGGAGCTGTTTTTT. Its translation: CSAPGTPNTGELFF.